This entry concerns a single T cell receptor (beta chain). Its antigen remains unknown. The identical CDR3 is also encoded by other nucleotide sequences in the sample. The CDR3 spans 13 residues. CDR1 WNHNN and CDR2 SYGVQD come from the germline V gene (reference sequence). With 4 bases removed from V and 3 bases from J, the gap between germline ends came to 9 bases. 13 Jbeta primers and 60 Vbeta primers were used for the PCR. The repertoire was sequenced with immunoSEQ multiplex PCR; TCRdb's copy has only in-frame clones and lacks some. The profile shows about 130,000 clones, about 10% of them singletons. The entry originates in a study of cytomegalovirus exposure and HLA in healthy donors. General study points: According to an earlier analysis, most TCR beta V segments yielded productive rearrangements about 90% or about 30% of the time. Several of the most significant clusters appeared, in a later analysis, to be linked to common viral pathogens. Three CMV-associated chains were confirmed in vitro to be specific for CMV antigens.

The receptor was isolated from a woman between 40 and 55 years old in good health and CMV-seropositive. The J gene is TRBJ1-1, the V gene TRBV10-1; D ambiguous. The sample was PBMCs. In DNA form, the CDR3 reads TGCGCCAGCAGTGCGCTTCGGGACACTGAAGCTTTCTTT. Translating it yields CASSALRDTEAFF.